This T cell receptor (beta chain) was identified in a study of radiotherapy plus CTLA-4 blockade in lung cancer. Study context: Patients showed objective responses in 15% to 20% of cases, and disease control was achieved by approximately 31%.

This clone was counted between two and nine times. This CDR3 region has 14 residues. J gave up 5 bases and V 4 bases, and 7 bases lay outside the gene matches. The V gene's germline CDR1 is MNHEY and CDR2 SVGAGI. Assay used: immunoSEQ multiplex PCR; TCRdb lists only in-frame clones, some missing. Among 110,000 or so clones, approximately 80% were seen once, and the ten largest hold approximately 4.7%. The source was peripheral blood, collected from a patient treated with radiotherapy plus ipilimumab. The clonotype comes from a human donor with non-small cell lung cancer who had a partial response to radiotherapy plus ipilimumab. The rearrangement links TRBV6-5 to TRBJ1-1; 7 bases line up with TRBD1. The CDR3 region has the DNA TGTGCCAGCAGTTTGTTGGGACAGACTACTGAAGCTTTCTTT. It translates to CASSLLGQTTEAFF.